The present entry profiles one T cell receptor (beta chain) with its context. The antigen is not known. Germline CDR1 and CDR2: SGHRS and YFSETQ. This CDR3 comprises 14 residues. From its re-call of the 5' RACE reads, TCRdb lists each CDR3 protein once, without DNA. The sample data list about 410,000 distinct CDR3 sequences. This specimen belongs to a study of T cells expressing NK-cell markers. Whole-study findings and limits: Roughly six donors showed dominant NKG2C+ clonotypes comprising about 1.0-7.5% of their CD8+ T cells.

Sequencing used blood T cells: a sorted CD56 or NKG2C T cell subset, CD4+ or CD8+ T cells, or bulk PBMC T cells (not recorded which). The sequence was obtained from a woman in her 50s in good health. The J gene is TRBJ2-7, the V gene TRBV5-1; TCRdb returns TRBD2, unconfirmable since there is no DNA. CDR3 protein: CASRQGLAGWEQYF.